This T cell receptor beta chain was identified in a study of human T cells and chemical hapten exposure. Study at large: Women made up most patients, who had alopecia areata, totalis or universalis.

The time point: patch test 1, 2 weeks after DPC sensitization. Sample treatment: therapeutic diphenylcyclopropenone sensitization with weekly scalp DPC. Note on this clonotype: Its target is unknown.

Unique molecular identifiers were attached to individual cDNA molecules within the library. TCRdb re-called the RACE reads through MiXCR, storing one row per CDR3 protein. This sample has 80,000 to 95,000 distinct CDR3 sequences, with around 11% found just once. Findings and caveats of the study: TCRs exceeding 1 in 1000 frequency stayed unchanged with DPC sensitization.

This CDR3 has 16 amino acids. V lost 1 base to trimming and J lost 2 bases, with 14 bases between them. The germline V gene has CDR1 SGHTA and CDR2 FQGNSA. The sample was whole blood, taken in connection with sensitization to the hapten diphenylcyclopropenone (DPC). The sequence came from a woman between 50 and 59 years old with alopecia areata. Some clones in this sample may be carry-over from other donors' samples. The V and J genes are TRBV7-2 and TRBJ2-5, with D possibly being TRBD2 (7 bases). DNA of the CDR3: TGTGCCAGCAGCTTAGAAGGGGGGGCCCGTCAAGAGACCCAGTACTTC. Its translation: CASSLEGGARQETQYF. The full variable domain, rest sourced from reference TRBV7-2 and TRBJ2-5, is GAGVSQSPSNKVTEKGKDVELRCDPISGHTALYWYRQSLGQGLEFLIYFQGNSAPDKSGLPSDRFSAERTGGSVSTLTIQRTQQEDSAVYLCASSLEGGARQETQYFGPGTRLLVL.